The present T cell receptor beta chain was sequenced within a study of blood T cell repertoires in COVID-19. Assay: immunoSEQ multiplex PCR; the TCRdb copy retains only in-frame clones and omits some. The sample has approximately 180,000 clones; 70% to 90% are singletons. CDR1 SGDLS and CDR2 YYNGEE come from the germline V gene. Trimming cost V 0 bases and J 5 bases; bases outside gene matches: 0. The CDR3 spans 14 residues. The clonotype originates from a human donor with active or convalescent COVID-19. The donor label of this sample is uncertain. This chain links TRBV9 with TRBJ1-5; 9 bases line up with TRBD1. The source material was peripheral blood. In DNA form, the CDR3 reads TGTGCCAGCAGCGTAGGACAGGGGGATCAGCCCCAGCATTTT. Encoded protein: CASSVGQGDQPQHF.